The next 8 T cell receptor beta chains were all read from a single sample in a study of T cell repertoires in cytomegalovirus infection. TCRdb independently ran MiXCR on the reads; one entry per CDR3 protein. The sample holds more than 650,000 distinct CDR3 sequences, less than 40% seen once. What was sequenced was PBMCs. These TCRs come from a human donor in good health (CMV status not recorded). Some clones in this sample may be carry-over from other donors' samples.

The sample holds one count of this clonotype. The rearrangement joins TRBV3-1 to TRBJ2-5, with TRBD1 identical over 7 bases. The CDR3 length is 15 residues. V lost 7 bases to trimming and J lost 2 bases; unmatched junction nucleotides: 10. Germline V CDR1 and CDR2: LGHDT, YNNKEL (reference sequence). The CDR3 sequence: CASKLHRDRQETQYF. DNA for the CDR3: TGTGCCAGCAAACTTCACCGGGACAGACAAGAGACCCAGTACTTC.

V gene TRBV10-3 combines with J gene TRBJ1-5, with D possibly matching TRBD1 (5 bases). V was shortened by 0 bases and J by 6 bases, with 6 bases between the two germline ends. CDR3 length equals 13 residues. CDR1 is ENHRY, CDR2 SYGVKD, per germline. This CDR3 reads CAISESGVQPQHF. In DNA, the CDR3 is TGTGCCATCAGTGAGTCAGGGGTTCAGCCCCAGCATTTT.

There are a few counts of this clonotype. V and J are TRBV28 and TRBJ1-6; D is ambiguous. The CDR3 sequence is 13 residues long. Germline V lookup: CDR1 MDHEN, CDR2 SYDVKM. Trimming removed 3 bases at V and 8 bases at J, with 8 bases between. DNA for the CDR3: TGTGCCAGCAGTTTTAGTCAGTATTCACCCCTCCACTTT. Protein: CASSFSQYSPLHF. Full variable domain (missing parts from reference TRBV28 and TRBJ1-6): DVKVTQSSRYLVKRTGEKVFLECVQDMDHENMFWYRQDPGLGLRLIYFSYDVKMKEKGDIPEGYSVSREKKERFSLILESASTNQTSMYLCASSFSQYSPLHFGNGTRLTVT.

The gene calls are TRBV19 and TRBJ2-4, with D maybe TRBD1 (6 bases). Trimming took 4 bases from V and 0 from J, leaving 10 bases between them. CDR1 and CDR2 (germline): LNHDA, SQIVND (reference sequence). There are 15 residues in the CDR3. CDR3 sequence reads: CASSKRTEAKNIQYF. The CDR3 coding sequence is TGTGCCAGTAGTAAAAGGACAGAAGCCAAAAACATTCAGTACTTC.

This clonotype was counted between two and nine times. The chain links TRBV7-2 to TRBJ2-7; no firm D call. Per germline, CDR1 SGHTA and CDR2 FQGNSA. Trimming shortened V by 5 bases and J by 3 bases, and 8 bases separated the two germline ends. This CDR3 region has 12 residues. CDR3 bases: TGTGCCAGCAGCCACATAAGCTACGAGCAGTACTTC. Its translation: CASSHISYEQYF.

In this sample, this clonotype turned up a few times. V gene TRBV12-3 or TRBV12-4 combines with J gene TRBJ2-2, with 9 bases fitting TRBD1. This CDR3 contains 14 residues. Losses at the gene ends were 7 bases for V and 6 bases for J; bases not matched to a gene: 6. CDR3 nucleotide sequence: TGTGCCAGCAAGCCGGGACAGGGCCCCGGGGAGCTGTTTTTT. Protein sequence: CASKPGQGPGELFF.

The chain recombines TRBV2 with TRBJ2-4; 8 bases are shared with TRBD1. This CDR3 contains 13 residues. CDR1 is SNHLY, CDR2 FYNNEI, per germline. The trim removed 6 bases at V and 6 bases at J, leaving 4 bases unmatched. The CDR3 spells CASRDREGNIQYF. Here the CDR3 DNA reads TGTGCCAGCAGGGACAGGGAAGGAAACATTCAGTACTTC.

This clonotype appeared many times. This chain links TRBV7-2 with TRBJ2-7; no clear D gene. The length of the CDR3 is 13 residues. The V gene lost 1 base and the J gene lost 3 bases, with 7 bases spanning the gap. Germline loops: CDR1 SGHTA, CDR2 FQGNSA. The CDR3 DNA is TGTGCCAGCAGCTTAGACGGCGGCTACGAGCAGTACTTC. Protein: CASSLDGGYEQYF.